The present T cell receptor beta chain was sequenced within a study of Ad26.COV2.S vaccination and SARS-CoV-2 variants. TCRdb's copy holds only in-frame clones and misses some; the assay was immunoSEQ multiplex PCR. Of about 350,000 clones in the sample, 90% to 95% are singletons; the top ten hold around 4.2%. Study outcomes and limitations: Responses of spike-specific T cells (both CD8+ and CD4+) reportedly showed substantial breadth after vaccination. Analyses that measured TCR breadth and depth may have underestimated total T cell responses.

As to this clone: The antigen is unknown.

V lost 0 bases and J 7 bases, leaving 18 bases between the germline ends. The CDR3 totals 16 residues. CDR1 and CDR2 from the germline V gene are LNHNV and YYDKDF (reference sequence). This TCR came from a human donor who had recovered from COVID-19. Sequences were derived from peripheral blood, sampled after recovery from COVID-19. The rearrangement uses TRBV15 and TRBJ2-5; possible D gene TRBD1, 5 bases. The DNA of the CDR3 is TGTGCCACCAGCAGAGATTTTGGACAAGCTGATGTGACCCAGTACTTC. The encoded protein is CATSRDFGQADVTQYF.